The 10 T cell receptor beta chains listed next were all sequenced from one sample in a study of cytomegalovirus exposure and HLA in healthy donors. A multiplex PCR was run with 60 Vbeta primers and 13 Jbeta primers. The assay was immunoSEQ multiplex PCR, and TCRdb's table has in-frame clones only and misses some. In the table there are approximately 120,000 clones, roughly 74% of which are singletons. The specimen sequenced was PBMCs. The receptors were sampled from a man aged 35-49 years in good health and CMV-seronegative.

The chain employs TRBV27 and TRBJ2-7; D is perhaps TRBD1 (5 bases). This CDR3 has 13 residues. Germline assignment: CDR1 MNHEY and CDR2 SMNVEV (reference sequence). V was cut by 5 bases and J by 2 bases, with 10 bases left in between. The CDR3 sequence: CASSLTETYEQYF. The CDR3 DNA sequence: TGTGCCAGCAGTCTGACAGAAACCTACGAGCAGTACTTC.

V and J are TRBV27 and TRBJ1-3, with 7 bases aligning to TRBD1. Trimming took 5 bases from V and 4 from J; bases not matched to a gene: 5. The CDR3 spans 14 residues. Germline lookup yields CDR1 MNHEY and CDR2 SMNVEV (reference sequence). The DNA of the CDR3 is TGTGCCAGCAGTCGTCGACAGGGCGGAAACACCATATATTTT. It is translated as CASSRRQGGNTIYF.

The rearrangement links TRBV7-2 to TRBJ2-2, with 9 bases fitting TRBD1. The V and J ends lost 3 bases and 0 bases, in that order; junction bases with no gene match: 5. There are 17 residues in the CDR3. Germline V gives CDR1 SGHTA, CDR2 FQGNSA. CDR3 DNA sequence: TGTGCCAGCAGCTTCAACCGGGACAGGGCGAACACCGGGGAGCTGTTTTTT. Its translation is CASSFNRDRANTGELFF.

This clone has a handful of counts. This rearrangement joins TRBV4-3 to TRBJ2-7, with unresolved D. The CDR3 contains 14 residues. The germline V gene has CDR1 LGHNA and CDR2 YSLEER. V was trimmed by 0 bases and J by 2 bases, leaving 8 bases between them. The CDR3: CASSQDIHTYEQYF. CDR3 nucleotides: TGCGCCAGCAGCCAAGATATCCACACCTACGAGCAGTACTTC.

This chain joins TRBV18 and TRBJ1-2, with D possibly matching TRBD1 (6 bases). The CDR3 has 13 residues. Germline assignment: CDR1 KGHSH and CDR2 LQKENI. V lost 8 bases and J 10 bases, leaving 20 bases between the germline ends. CDR3 sequence: CASTTRTAEFYTF. CDR3 bases: TGTGCCAGCACAACCCGGACAGCCGAATTCTACACCTTC.

The chain employs TRBV20-1 and TRBJ2-3, with D unresolved. The V gene's germline CDR1 is DFQATT and CDR2 SNEGSKA (reference sequence). The CDR3 is 11 residues long. V dropped 6 bases and J dropped 2 bases, with 6 bases sitting between them. CDR3 DNA sequence: TGCAGTGCCCCTCCCACAGATACGCAGTATTTT. Translated: CSAPPTDTQYF.

The J gene is TRBJ2-7, the V gene TRBV29-1; 10 bases are shared with TRBD1. This CDR3 region has 12 residues. V shed 8 bases, J shed 6 bases, and the junction held 7 bases outside the gene matches. Germline CDR1 is SQVTM and CDR2 is ANQGSEA. As DNA, the CDR3 is TGCAGCTACGGGACAGGGGCATCCGAGCAGTACTTC. This gives the protein CSYGTGASEQYF.

V and J are TRBV7-9 and TRBJ1-6; 7 bases line up with TRBD1. The CDR3 is made up of 16 amino acids. Germline V lookup: CDR1 SEHNR, CDR2 FQNEAQ (reference sequence). Trimming took 7 bases from V and 8 from J; bases not matched to a gene: 14. As DNA, the CDR3 is TGTGCCAGCACCGCAATATCAGGGGGTAGGGATTCACCCCTCCACTTT. This translates into CASTAISGGRDSPLHF.

This chain connects TRBV19 to TRBJ2-5; 8 bases are a match to TRBD1. CDR1 and CDR2 (germline): LNHDA, SQIVND (reference sequence). This CDR3 comprises 13 residues. Trimming removed 9 bases from V and 3 bases from J; junction bases left unmatched: 6. CDR3 amino acids: CASLDRAKETQYF. CDR3 coding DNA: TGTGCCAGCCTGGACAGGGCAAAAGAGACCCAGTACTTC.

The genes are TRBV28 and TRBJ2-7; TRBD1 matches 7 bases. The CDR3 totals 13 residues. Germline assignment: CDR1 MDHEN and CDR2 SYDVKM. V gave up 7 bases and J gave up 9 bases; unmatched junction bases: 12. The CDR3 region has the DNA TGTGCCAGCACCTTGAAGACAGGGCGAGGGCAGTACTTC. Translating it yields CASTLKTGRGQYF.